The entry that follows covers one T cell receptor (beta chain) sequence. This CDR3 is also generated by other DNA sequences in the sample. The CDR3 extends over 14 amino acids. Germline V gene lookup returns CDR1 LNHDA and CDR2 SQIVND (reference sequence). The ends were cut back, 6 bases at V and 1 base at J, with 7 bases in the middle. The data originate from a study of cytomegalovirus exposure and HLA in healthy donors. The PCR used 60 Vbeta and 13 Jbeta primers. Method: immunoSEQ multiplex PCR; TCRdb's copy keeps in-frame clones and lacks some. The sample consists of about 150,000 clones, 60% to 85% of them appearing once.

This receptor was obtained from a man in his forties in good health and CMV-seropositive. The specimen sequenced was PBMCs. The chain is built from TRBV19 and TRBJ2-6; weak D call: TRBD1 (6 bases). Written as DNA, the CDR3 is TGTGCCAGTAGACAGGGATCTGGGGCCAACGTCCTGACTTTC. It codes for CASRQGSGANVLTF.